A selection of T cell receptor beta chains follows, all from one sample in a study of response to subunit inactivated influenza vaccine. A single record per CDR3 protein comes from TCRdb applying MiXCR to the RT-PCR reads. In the table there are 450,000 to 500,000 distinct CDR3 sequences, 9.5% to 12% of which are singletons. Sequencing used PBMCs from blood, obtained roughly 45 days after vaccination. These receptors originate from a man aged 45-65 years who received an inactivated influenza vaccine. CDR3s include the opening cysteine and the closing phenylalanine or tryptophan. Size tells how often a clone was seen (once, few, many) or the class of an expanded clone, and some rows leave it out.

abundance,v_gene,CDR3aa
many,TRBV19,CASSIQGSSYEQYF
NA,TRBV7-9,CASSPGAGYGVLFF
NA,TRBV20-1,CSAGRGSGVHETQYF
NA,TRBV20-1,CSARDLAGVTYEQYF
NA,TRBV5-1,CASRPLGLEGEQYF
many,TRBV28,CASSFNPGPGLDEQYF
many,TRBV7-2,CASSLRGETQYF
NA,TRBV9,CASSGPHSSYNSPLHF
many,TRBV12-3/TRBV12-4,CASSISGHQETQYF
many,TRBV12-3/TRBV12-4,CASSLGQGDEQYF
few,TRBV6-2/TRBV6-3,CASSKGSWYGYTF
few,TRBV9,CASSPQRQGMSQGSTDTQYF
few,TRBV5-1,CASSSYPGQGSYEQYF
few,TRBV7-2,CASSFSLKELFF
few,TRBV15,CATSVGGNTLRGYTF
many,TRBV28,CASSRATTGRDEKLFF
NA,TRBV20-1,CSVIGAGDTQYF
many,TRBV27,CASSDSSGANVLTF
NA,TRBV12-3/TRBV12-4,CASSLRRVAGELFF
few,TRBV5-1,CASQDREDSPLHF
NA,TRBV7-9,CASSFRTNYGYTF
NA,TRBV2,CASSVFPSVQGLDTGELFF
NA,TRBV24-1,CATSDLGTGQGQETQYF
many,TRBV5-1,CASSLWSDGVRNEQFF
few,TRBV28,CASHRGNGELFF
NA,TRBV5-1,CASSPLGLSYNEQFF
NA,TRBV6-1,CASSPPLVTYAEQYF
many,TRBV10-3,CAINRNTGELFF
NA,TRBV7-2,CASSGLRSGTEAFF
NA,TRBV3-1,CASSDPRQGLPYEQYF
NA,TRBV12-3/TRBV12-4,CASTLGTGAAFF
NA,TRBV12-3/TRBV12-4,CASSHNAGRGQETQYF
NA,TRBV30,CAWQPGLGQGVYEQYF
NA,TRBV5-8,CASSLWTGVLGSEQYF
many,TRBV6-2/TRBV6-3,CASSLPGIYTQYF
few,TRBV20-1,CSAGRGRYEQFF
NA,TRBV9,CASSVASPAGQSGELFF